This T cell receptor (beta chain) stems from a study of T cells expressing NK-cell markers. Study-level background: Sorted CD3+CD56+NKG2C+, CD3+CD56+NKG2C- and CD3+CD56-NKG2C+ T cells supplied TCR beta repertoires. General study findings and limits: Among CD8+ T cells from six donors, dominant NKG2C+ clonotypes accounted for about 1.0-7.0%. It remained uncertain whether the expanded NKG2C+ T cell clones were specific for HCMV antigens.

Beta-chain TCR cDNA was generated via 5'RACE template switching with UMIs. After re-calling the 5' RACE reads, TCRdb lists one entry per CDR3 protein, DNA absent. This sample's table has some 280,000 distinct CDR3 sequences. Of note for this clonotype: The antigen remains unidentified.

The TCR originated in a man between 18 and 29 years old in good health. Sequencing input: blood T cells: a sorted CD56 or NKG2C T cell subset, CD4+ or CD8+ T cells, or bulk PBMC T cells (not recorded which).

This CDR3 is CAIRGPETQYF. The chain uses TRBV10-3 and TRBJ2-5; no DNA is available, so the TRBD1 call from TCRdb remains unchecked. The length of the CDR3 is 11 residues. CDR1 ENHRY and CDR2 SYGVKD come from the germline V gene.